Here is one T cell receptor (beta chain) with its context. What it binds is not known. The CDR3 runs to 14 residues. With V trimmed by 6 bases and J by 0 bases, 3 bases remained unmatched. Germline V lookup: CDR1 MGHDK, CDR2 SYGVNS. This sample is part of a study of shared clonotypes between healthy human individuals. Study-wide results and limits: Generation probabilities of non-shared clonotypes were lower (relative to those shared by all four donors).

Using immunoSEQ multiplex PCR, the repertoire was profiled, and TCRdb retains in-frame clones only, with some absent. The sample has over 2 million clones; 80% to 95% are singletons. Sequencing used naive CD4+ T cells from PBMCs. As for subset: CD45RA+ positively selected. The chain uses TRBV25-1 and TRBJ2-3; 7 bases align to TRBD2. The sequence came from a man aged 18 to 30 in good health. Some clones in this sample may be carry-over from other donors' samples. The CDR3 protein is CASRGLVSTDTQYF. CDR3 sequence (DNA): TGTGCCAGCAGAGGACTAGTGAGCACAGATACGCAGTATTTT.